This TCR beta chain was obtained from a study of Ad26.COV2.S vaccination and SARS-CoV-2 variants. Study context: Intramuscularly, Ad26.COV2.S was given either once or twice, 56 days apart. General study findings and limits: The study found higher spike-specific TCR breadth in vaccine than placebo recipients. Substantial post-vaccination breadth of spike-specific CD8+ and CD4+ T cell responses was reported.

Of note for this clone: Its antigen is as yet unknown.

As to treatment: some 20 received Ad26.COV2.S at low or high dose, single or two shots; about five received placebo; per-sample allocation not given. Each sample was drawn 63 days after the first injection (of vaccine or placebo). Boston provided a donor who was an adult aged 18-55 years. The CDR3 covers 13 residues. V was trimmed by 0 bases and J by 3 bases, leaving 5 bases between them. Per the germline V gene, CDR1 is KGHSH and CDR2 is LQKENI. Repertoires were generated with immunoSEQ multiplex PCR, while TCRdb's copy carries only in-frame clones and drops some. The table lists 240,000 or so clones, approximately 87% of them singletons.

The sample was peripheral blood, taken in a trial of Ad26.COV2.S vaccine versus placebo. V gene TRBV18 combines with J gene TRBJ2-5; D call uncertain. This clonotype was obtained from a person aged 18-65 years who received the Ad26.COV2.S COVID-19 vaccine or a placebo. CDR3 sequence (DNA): TGTGCCAGCTCACCACCATTGGAAGAGACCCAGTACTTC. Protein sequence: CASSPPLEETQYF.